This T cell receptor (beta chain) was observed in a study of radiotherapy plus CTLA-4 blockade in lung cancer. Study observations and caveats: With interferon-beta, early dynamics of blood T cell clones were reported to best predict response. Subsequent to radiotherapy plus ipilimumab, tumor-derived TCR clones underwent expansion in blood.

Notes on this clone: The antigen remains unidentified.

The data were produced by immunoSEQ multiplex PCR, yet TCRdb's version contains in-frame clones alone and is incomplete. The sample includes more than 90,000 clones, about 83% of them seen just once. The CDR3 is made up of 14 amino acids. V dropped 1 base and J dropped 7 bases, with 13 bases sitting between them. The germline gives CDR1 SGHTA, CDR2 FQGTGA. The rearrangement uses TRBV7-3 and TRBJ1-1; unclear D gene. This receptor was identified in a human donor with non-small cell lung cancer who had a partial response to radiotherapy plus ipilimumab. This specimen consisted of peripheral blood, obtained from a patient treated with radiotherapy plus ipilimumab. The CDR3 DNA reads as TGTGCCAGCAGCTTAAGCAATGCCCCAGATGAAGCTTTCTTT. This gives the protein CASSLSNAPDEAFF. The full variable domain, rest sourced from reference TRBV7-3 and TRBJ1-1, is GAGVSQTPSNKVTEKGKYVELRCDPISGHTALYWYRQSLGQGPEFLIYFQGTGAADDSGLPNDRFFAVRPEGSVSTLKIQRTERGDSAVYLCASSLSNAPDEAFFGQGTRLTVV.